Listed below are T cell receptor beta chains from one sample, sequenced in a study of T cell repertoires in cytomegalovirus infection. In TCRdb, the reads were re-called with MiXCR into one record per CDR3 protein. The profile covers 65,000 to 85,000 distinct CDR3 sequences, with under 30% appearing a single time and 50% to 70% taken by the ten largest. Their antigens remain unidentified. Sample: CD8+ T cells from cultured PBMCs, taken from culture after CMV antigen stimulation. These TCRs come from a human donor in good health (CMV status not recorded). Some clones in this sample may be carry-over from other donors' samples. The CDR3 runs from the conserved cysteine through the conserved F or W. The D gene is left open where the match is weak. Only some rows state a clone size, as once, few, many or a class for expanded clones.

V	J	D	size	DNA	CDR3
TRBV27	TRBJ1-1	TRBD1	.	TGTGCCAGCAGGGACAGGGGGCTGGGCACTGAAGCTTTCTTT	CASRDRGLGTEAFF
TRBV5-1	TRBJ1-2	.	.	TGCGCCAGCAGCCCAGGGGACACTTCTTACTATGGCTACACCTTC	CASSPGDTSYYGYTF
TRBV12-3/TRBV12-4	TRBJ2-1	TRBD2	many	TGTGCCAGCAGTAAAGAGTTACGTGGCGGGAGGAACTACAATGAGCAGTTCTTC	CASSKELRGGRNYNEQFF
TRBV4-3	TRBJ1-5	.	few	TGCGCCAGCAGCCAAGGGGGAGGCGGCGATCAGCCCCAGCATTTT	CASSQGGGGDQPQHF
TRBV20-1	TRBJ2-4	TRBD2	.	TGCAGTGCTCCCAGCGGGGGAGCCTCCCACAACATTCAGTACTTC	CSAPSGGASHNIQYF
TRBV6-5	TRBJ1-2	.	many	TGTGCCAGCAGTTACTCGGACATATCTTCCTATGGCTACACCTTC	CASSYSDISSYGYTF
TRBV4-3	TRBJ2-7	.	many	TGCGCCAGCAGCCAAGATAGTGGGCTCGAGCAGTACTTC	CASSQDSGLEQYF
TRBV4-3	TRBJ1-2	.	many	TGCGCCAGCAGCCAAGATGGGGAGTCAACTATGGGGAACTATGGCTACACCTTC	CASSQDGESTMGNYGYTF
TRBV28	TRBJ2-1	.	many	TGTGCCAGCAGTTCCGCCCAGCAGGCCTTCTACAATGAGCAGTTCTTC	CASSSAQQAFYNEQFF
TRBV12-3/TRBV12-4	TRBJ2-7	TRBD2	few	TGTGCCAGCAAAGGGACTAGCGAGACCTACGAGCAGTACTTC	CASKGTSETYEQYF
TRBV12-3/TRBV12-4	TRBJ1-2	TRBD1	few	TGTGCCACCCGGGACAGCCCCCCTAACTATGGCTACACCTTC	CATRDSPPNYGYTF
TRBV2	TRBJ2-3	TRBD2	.	TGTGCCAGCAGTCGACTAGCGGGAGATCTCACAGATACGCAGTATTTT	CASSRLAGDLTDTQYF
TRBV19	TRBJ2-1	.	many	TGTGCCAGTAGTATTGGGCAGAACAATGAGCAGTTCTTC	CASSIGQNNEQFF
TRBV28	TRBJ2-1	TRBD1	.	TGTGCCAGCAGTTTCTCTCTGGACAGGGTGGATGACAATGAGCAGTTCTTC	CASSFSLDRVDDNEQFF
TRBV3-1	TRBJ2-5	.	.	TGTGCCAGCAGCCAAGATCGGGGGCGGGTAGTAGAGACCCAGTACTTC	CASSQDRGRVVETQYF
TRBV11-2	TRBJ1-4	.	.	TGTGCCAGCAGCTTGGGGTCGGCTAATGAAAAACTGTTTTTT	CASSLGSANEKLFF
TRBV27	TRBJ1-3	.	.	TGTGCCAGCAGTTTGACTCCCAGCTCTGGAAACACCATATATTTT	CASSLTPSSGNTIYF
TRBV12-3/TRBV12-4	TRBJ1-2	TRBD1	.	TGTGCCAGCAGTTTGTCGATGGACAGGGATTATGGCTACACCTTC	CASSLSMDRDYGYTF
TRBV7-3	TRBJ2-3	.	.	TGTGCCAGCAGCGGCGGGCAGGGCGCAGATACGCAGTATTTT	CASSGGQGADTQYF
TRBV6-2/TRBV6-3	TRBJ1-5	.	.	TGTGCCAGCAGTTACCCCTGGACAGTTTATAGCAATCAGCCCCAGCATTTT	CASSYPWTVYSNQPQHF
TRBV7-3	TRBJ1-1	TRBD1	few	TGTGCCAGCAGCTTGACAGGGGGTTGGAACACTGAAGCTTTCTTT	CASSLTGGWNTEAFF
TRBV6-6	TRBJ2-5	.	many	TGTGCCAGCAGTTATACCGGGACATCAGTTCAAGAGACCCAGTACTTC	CASSYTGTSVQETQYF
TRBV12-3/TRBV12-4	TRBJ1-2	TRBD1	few	TGTGCCAGCAGTTTAGCCGAGGCAGGGGGCAATGGCTACACCTTC	CASSLAEAGGNGYTF
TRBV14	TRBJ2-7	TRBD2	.	TGTGCCAACAGCCAAGATACTAGCGGGGACTACGAGCAGTACTTC	CANSQDTSGDYEQYF
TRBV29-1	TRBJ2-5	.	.	TGCAGCGTTGACGTAGAACAAGAGACCCAGTACTTC	CSVDVEQETQYF
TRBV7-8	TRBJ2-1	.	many	TGTGCCAGCAGCTTCGCAGCCTCTACGAATGAGCAGTTCTTC	CASSFAASTNEQFF
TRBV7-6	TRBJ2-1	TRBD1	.	TGTGCCAGCAGCCCACCCGACAGGGTCAATGAGCAGTTCTTC	CASSPPDRVNEQFF
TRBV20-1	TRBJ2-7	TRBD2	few	TGCAGTGCTGGCGGGACTAGCGACTACGAGCAGTACTTC	CSAGGTSDYEQYF
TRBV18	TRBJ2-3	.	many	TGTGCCAGCTCCTTGGAGGGGCGCGGCTTAGGAGATACGCAGTATTTT	CASSLEGRGLGDTQYF
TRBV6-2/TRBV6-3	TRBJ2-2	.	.	TGTGCCAGCAGTTACTCGACCCGTTGGGACGGGACCAGACCCGGGGAGCTGTTTTTT	CASSYSTRWDGTRPGELFF
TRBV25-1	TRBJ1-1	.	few	TGTGCCAGCAGTGAGTCGGTGGGGGGGAACACTGAAGCTTTCTTT	CASSESVGGNTEAFF
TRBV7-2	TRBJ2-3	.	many	TGTGCCAGCAGCTTAATTACCACAGATACGCAGTATTTT	CASSLITTDTQYF
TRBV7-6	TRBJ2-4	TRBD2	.	TGTGCCAGCAGCTTAGATCTAGCGGGGAGCAAAAACATTCAGTACTTC	CASSLDLAGSKNIQYF
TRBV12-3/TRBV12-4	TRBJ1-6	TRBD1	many	TGTGCCAGCAGTTTAATGACAGGGACTATTTCACCCCTCCACTTT	CASSLMTGTISPLHF
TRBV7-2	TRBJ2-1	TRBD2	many	TGTGCCAGCAGCTTTACATTGATACTAGCGATGAATGAGCAGTTCTTC	CASSFTLILAMNEQFF
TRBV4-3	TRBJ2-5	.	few	TGCGCCAGCAGCCAAGATATTGTACGCGAGACCCAGTACTTC	CASSQDIVRETQYF
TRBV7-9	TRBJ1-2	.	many	TGTGCCAGCAGTCCCCCAGGGGCTACCTATGGCTACACCTTC	CASSPPGATYGYTF
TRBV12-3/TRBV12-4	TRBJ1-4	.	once	TGTGCCAGCACCTTTTGGGTGAGGACCGAAAAACTGTTTTTT	CASTFWVRTEKLFF
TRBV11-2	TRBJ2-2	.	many	TGTGCCAGCAGCTTAGGGTCCGGGGAGCTGTTTTTT	CASSLGSGELFF
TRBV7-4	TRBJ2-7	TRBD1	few	TGTGCCAGCAGACCTGGGACAGGGAACGAGCAGTACTTC	CASRPGTGNEQYF
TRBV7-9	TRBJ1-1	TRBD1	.	TGTGCCAGCAGCTTAGGCGGGACAGGGGGCCACACTGAAGCTTTCTTT	CASSLGGTGGHTEAFF
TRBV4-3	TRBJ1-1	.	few	TGCGCCAGCAGCCAAGGGTCAGGGAAGTACACTGAAGCTTTCTTT	CASSQGSGKYTEAFF
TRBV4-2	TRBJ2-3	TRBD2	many	TGTGCCAGCCGCCCGACTAGCTCAAGCACAGATACGCAGTATTTT	CASRPTSSSTDTQYF
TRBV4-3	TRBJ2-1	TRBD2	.	TGCGCCAGCAGCCAATCGTCTTTCCGGGGAGCGGGAAGACAGTACAATGAGCAGTTCTTC	CASSQSSFRGAGRQYNEQFF
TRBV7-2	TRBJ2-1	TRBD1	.	TGTGCCAGCAGCTCGACACTAGACAGGGTCAATGAGCAGTTCTTC	CASSSTLDRVNEQFF
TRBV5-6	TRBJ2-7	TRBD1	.	TGTGCCAGCACCCCGCTCGGGGGACAGGGGGTTTCCGAGGCCTACGAGCAGTACTTC	CASTPLGGQGVSEAYEQYF
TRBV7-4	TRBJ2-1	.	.	TGTGCCAGCAGCTTAGGGTGGGGGGACTTGAATGGGCAGTTCTTC	CASSLGWGDLNGQFF
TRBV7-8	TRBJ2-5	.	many	TGTGCCAGCGGGGGGTGGAGCGAGGAGACCCAGTACTTC	CASGGWSEETQYF
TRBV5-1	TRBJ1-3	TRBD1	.	TGCGCCAGCAGCATGACAGGGGGCGGCTCTGGAAACACCATATATTTT	CASSMTGGGSGNTIYF
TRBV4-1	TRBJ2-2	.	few	TGCGCCAGCAGCCAAGAGACTAGCACCGGGGAGCTGTTTTTT	CASSQETSTGELFF
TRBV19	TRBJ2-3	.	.	TGTGCCAGTAGTAAACGGGGCCCCGATACGCAGTATTTT	CASSKRGPDTQYF
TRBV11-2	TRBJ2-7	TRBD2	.	TGTGCCAGCAACCTTAGAGCGGGAGAGACTTACGAGCAGTACTTC	CASNLRAGETYEQYF
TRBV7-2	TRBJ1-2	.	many	TGTGCCAGCAGCTTAGGGGGGGTTGGCTACACCTTC	CASSLGGVGYTF
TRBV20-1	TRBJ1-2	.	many	TGCAGTGCAGACGGGGGGCGAGAGGGCTACACCTTC	CSADGGREGYTF
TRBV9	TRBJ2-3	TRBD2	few	TGTGCCAGCAGCGTAGCATTGTCCAGCGGGGGGAGCACAGATACGCAGTATTTT	CASSVALSSGGSTDTQYF
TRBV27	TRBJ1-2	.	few	TGTGCCAGCAGGGCTGGGGGGCAGGCCATCTATGGCTACACCTTC	CASRAGGQAIYGYTF
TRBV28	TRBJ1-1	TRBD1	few	TGTGCCAGCAGTTTCTTCCCTTCGACAGGGAAGAACACTGAAGCTTTCTTT	CASSFFPSTGKNTEAFF
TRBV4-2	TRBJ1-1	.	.	TGTGCCAGCAGCCAAGAAACGGGGACCCCAAACACTGAAGCTTTCTTT	CASSQETGTPNTEAFF
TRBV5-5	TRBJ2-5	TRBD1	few	TGTGCCAGCAGCTTGGGAGAGACAGGGGTCAGCCAGTACTTC	CASSLGETGVSQYF
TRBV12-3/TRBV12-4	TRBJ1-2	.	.	TGTGCCAGCAGTTTTGGGGGGACTTCTAACTATGGCTACACCTTC	CASSFGGTSNYGYTF